Below, 16 T cell receptor beta chains from the same sample are listed, as sequenced in a study of read filtering for tumor transcriptome and immune sequencing. Molecular barcoded adaptors covering alpha/delta and beta/gamma chains were used on roughly 370 ng RNA. One entry per CDR3 protein, called by TCRdb with MiXCR from the reads. The sample includes about 130,000 distinct CDR3 sequences, 10% to 15% of them seen just once. Sequences were obtained from a population of CD138-negative cells sorted from bone marrow. The receptors here all came from a donor aged 40 or older with multiple myeloma.

This clonotype was counted many times. The chain employs TRBV6-5 and TRBJ2-1; possible D gene TRBD1, 5 bases. V was trimmed by 0 bases and J by 6 bases, leaving 6 bases between them. The CDR3 loop spans 13 amino acids. The germline CDR1 and CDR2 sequences are MNHEY and SVGAGI. The CDR3 coding sequence is TGTGCCAGCAGTTACTCCCAGGGCAATGAGCAGTTCTTC. Its translation is CASSYSQGNEQFF.

To note about this clonotype: This may stem from a read error, because a much larger clone lies one nucleotide away. V is TRBV7-2 and J is TRBJ2-1; 8 positions agree with TRBD1. Germline loops: CDR1 SGHTA, CDR2 FQGNSA. This CDR3 comprises 15 residues. V shed 3 bases, J shed 8 bases, and the junction held 9 bases outside the gene matches. The CDR3 region has the DNA TGTGCCAGCAGCTTTATCCAGGGGGCGCAGGATGAGCAGTTCTTC. Encoded protein: CASSFIQGAQDEQFF.

This clonotype was seen many times. This chain links TRBV6-2 or TRBV6-3 with TRBJ2-4; 12 positions match TRBD1. After removal of 2 bases from V and 1 base from J, the junction contained 9 bases not matched to a gene. Germline loops: CDR1 MNHEY, CDR2 SVGEGT. This CDR3 comprises 19 residues. The CDR3 DNA reads as TGTGCCAGCAGTTACCCCTCCGGGACAGGGGGCGCCGCCAAAAACATTCAGTACTTC. Its translation is CASSYPSGTGGAAKNIQYF.

At least ten counts were recorded for this clonotype. One end of the junction fails to match germline, which may point to a read error. The chain joins TRBV5-1 to TRBJ2-3, with 8 positions matching TRBD2. The CDR3 is 15 residues long. Germline loops: CDR1 SGHRS, CDR2 YFSETQ. As DNA, the CDR3 is TGTGCCAGCAGCCCGCAAGCGGGGGGCACAGATACGCAGTATTTT. This translates into CASSPQAGGTDTQYF.

This clonotype was counted between two and nine times. This chain joins TRBV29-1 and TRBJ2-1; D might be TRBD2 (6 bases). CDR1 is SQVTM and CDR2 is ANQGSEA in the germline V gene. This CDR3 is built from 15 residues. The V gene lost 0 bases and the J gene lost 5 bases, with 14 bases spanning the gap. CDR3 sequence: CSVEEWNGRDNEQFF. The DNA for the CDR3 is TGCAGCGTTGAAGAATGGAACGGGAGAGACAATGAGCAGTTCTTC.

This clonotype was picked up many times. The rearrangement joins TRBV29-1 to TRBJ1-1; no clear D gene. Trimming pared 4 bases from V and 3 bases from J, leaving 9 bases between. From germline, CDR1 is SQVTM and CDR2 ANQGSEA. This CDR3 contains 12 residues. The DNA for the CDR3 is TGCAGCGTTGTTTCCGTGGACACTGAAGCTTTCTTT. Translated, it gives CSVVSVDTEAFF. The complete variable domain, with remaining parts taken from reference TRBV29-1 and TRBJ1-1, reads SAVISQKPSRDICQRGTSLTIQCQVDSQVTMMFWYRQQPGQSLTLIATANQGSEATYESGFVIDKFPISRPNLTFSTLTVSNMSPEDSSIYLCSVVSVDTEAFFGQGTRLTVV.

This clonotype occurred a few times. The rearrangement uses TRBV11-1 and TRBJ2-3, with D uncertain. CDR1 and CDR2 from the germline V gene are SGHAT and FQDESV (reference sequence). The CDR3 sequence is 15 residues long. V lost 4 bases to trimming and J lost 4 bases, with 15 bases between them. Here the CDR3 DNA reads TGTGCCAGCAGCTCCTCCCCCGGGTGGTCAGATACGCAGTATTTT. Encoded protein: CASSSSPGWSDTQYF.

This clonotype has at least ten counts. This chain joins TRBV20-1 and TRBJ2-1; D remains ambiguous. This CDR3 is built from 14 residues. The germline V gene has CDR1 DFQATT and CDR2 SNEGSKA (reference sequence). The V end was cut by 2 bases, the J end by 4 bases, with 12 bases between. CDR3 bases: TGCAGTGCTAGATCCTCATGGGGTTACAATGAGCAGTTCTTC. Amino acid sequence: CSARSSWGYNEQFF.

A word on this clonotype: The junction does not match germline at one end; this may be a read error. The rearrangement joins TRBV20-1 to TRBJ1-4; D gene uncertain. This CDR3 is 14 amino acids long. Germline-derived CDR1 and CDR2 are DFQATT and SNEGSKA (reference sequence). The CDR3 DNA is TGCAGTGCTAGAGATGTGGTGGGCGATGATAAACTGTTTTTT. Translated, it gives CSARDVVGDDKLFF.

The sample holds many counts of this clonotype. The chain uses TRBV11-3 and TRBJ2-7; a weak D match, TRBD1 (5 bases). The germline V gene encodes CDR1 SGHNT and CDR2 YENEEA. There are 14 residues in the CDR3. Trimming took off 6 bases at V and 6 bases at J, with 18 bases between the two ends. CDR3 amino acids: CASRPTSGSGEQYF. DNA of the CDR3: TGTGCCAGCAGGCCTACCTCAGGGTCCGGCGAGCAGTACTTC.

This clonotype occurred a few times. The rearrangement joins TRBV2 to TRBJ2-5, with a possible D match to TRBD1 (5 bases). V dropped 1 base and J dropped 10 bases, with 13 bases sitting between them. Germline V gene data show CDR1 as SNHLY and CDR2 as FYNNEI. The CDR3 is 13 amino acids. CDR3 sequence reads: CASSEGSEQVQYF. The CDR3 DNA reads as TGTGCCAGCAGTGAAGGAAGCGAACAGGTCCAGTACTTC.

This clonotype showed up just a few times. This chain links TRBV27 with TRBJ1-3; 10 bases align to TRBD1. CDR3 length equals 16 residues. Germline V lookup: CDR1 MNHEY, CDR2 SMNVEV (reference sequence). Trimming cost V 5 bases and J 3 bases; bases outside gene matches: 7. CDR3 loop: CASSRGTGVGGNTIYF. DNA of the CDR3: TGTGCCAGCAGTCGAGGGACAGGGGTTGGTGGAAACACCATATATTTT.

This clonotype was counted many times. The rearrangement links TRBV20-1 to TRBJ2-1; TRBD2 aligns across 10 bases. The CDR3 totals 15 residues. The germline V gene has CDR1 DFQATT and CDR2 SNEGSKA (reference sequence). V trimming: 6 bases; J trimming: 5 bases; junction bases outside the gene matches: 10. DNA of the CDR3: TGCAGTGCCACCCAAGGGACTAGCGCGGACAATGAGCAGTTCTTC. It translates to CSATQGTSADNEQFF.

This clonotype has ten or more counts. The CDR3 protein is CASSLPGGKNTEAFF. In DNA form, the CDR3 reads TGCGCCAGCTCCCTACCCGGGGGGAAGAACACTGAAGCTTTCTTT. V and J are TRBV5-1 and TRBJ1-1; D is possibly TRBD1 (5 bases). Germline V gives CDR1 SGHRS, CDR2 YFSETQ. Trimming pared 7 bases from V and 1 base from J, leaving 17 bases between. There are 15 residues in the CDR3. Drawing the rest from reference TRBV5-1 and TRBJ1-1, the complete variable domain is KAGVTQTPRYLIKTRGQQVTLSCSPISGHRSVSWYQQTPGQGLQFLFEYFSETQRNKGNFPGRFSGRQFSNSRSEMNVSTLELGDSALYLCASSLPGGKNTEAFFGQGTRLTVV.

This clonotype has a handful of counts. The V and J genes are TRBV6-5 and TRBJ2-2, with D possibly called TRBD1 or TRBD2 (5 bases each). Trimming stripped 2 bases from V and 3 bases from J, with 16 bases between. This CDR3 contains 17 residues. CDR1 MNHEY and CDR2 SVGAGI come from the germline V gene. CDR3 sequence (DNA): TGTGCCAGCAGTTACCGGGGCGTTGGGGAATACACCGGGGAGCTGTTTTTT. Translated: CASSYRGVGEYTGELFF.

This clonotype was recorded at least ten times. CDR3 nucleotides: TGTGCCAGCTCACCTAAGGGAGACACTGAAGCTTTCTTT. Encoded protein: CASSPKGDTEAFF. This chain uses TRBV18 with TRBJ1-1; D is uncertain. Germline V gene data show CDR1 as KGHSH and CDR2 as LQKENI. The CDR3 is 13 amino acids. The ends were cut back, 3 bases at V and 3 bases at J, with 8 bases in the middle.